This TCR beta chain was captured by sequencing in a study of T cell repertoires in cytomegalovirus infection. TCRdb passed the reads through MiXCR, listing each CDR3 protein once. The data hold roughly 130,000 distinct CDR3 sequences, with 24% observed a single time. V lost 7 bases, J lost 0 bases, and 14 bases lay in between. The germline gives CDR1 KGHDR, CDR2 SFDVKD. The CDR3 runs 15 residues. Comments on this clonotype: Its antigen remains unidentified.

The genes are TRBV24-1 and TRBJ2-5; maybe TRBD1 (6 bases). The sequencing input was PBMCs, sequenced either directly or after in vitro stimulation (not recorded which). The source is a human donor in good health (CMV status not recorded). Some clones in this sample may be carry-over from other donors' samples. CDR3 DNA sequence: TGTGCCACCAGCGTAGGACAGAGGTACCAAGAGACCCAGTACTTC. Amino acids: CATSVGQRYQETQYF.